These 22 T cell receptor beta chains came from one sample sequenced in a study of T cells in narcolepsy. TCRdb's table, derived via immunoSEQ multiplex PCR, lists solely in-frame clones and lacks some. The sample gives 17,000 or so clones, over 60% of which show up once; around 15% is in the top ten. Sequenced input: CD45RA- memory CD8+ T cells from PBMCs. These receptors were collected from a human donor with narcolepsy.

This clone was found a few times. V and J are TRBV2 and TRBJ1-1, with no clear D. The CDR3 spans 12 residues. With 8 bases removed from V and 1 base from J, the gap between germline ends came to 8 bases. Germline V lookup: CDR1 SNHLY, CDR2 FYNNEI. The CDR3 loop reads CASLPGNTEAFF. The DNA for the CDR3 is TGTGCCAGCTTGCCGGGGAACACTGAAGCTTTCTTT.

This chain connects TRBV5-6 to TRBJ2-3; TRBD2 aligns across 8 bases. The CDR3 contains 16 residues. Germline CDR1 SGHDT, CDR2 YYEEEE. Trimming took 0 bases from V and 0 from J; bases not matched to a gene: 3. The CDR3 sequence: CASSLVSGASTDTQYF. The CDR3 nucleotides are TGTGCCAGCAGCTTGGTTAGCGGGGCCAGCACAGATACGCAGTATTTT.

The chain recombines TRBV19 with TRBJ1-2; TRBD1 aligns across 7 bases. This CDR3 comprises 15 residues. The germline V gene has CDR1 LNHDA and CDR2 SQIVND (reference sequence). With 5 bases clipped from V and 2 bases from J, the junction kept 8 bases outside the gene matches. CDR3 nucleotides: TGTGCCAGTAGTGAAGGACAGGACCTAAACTATGGCTACACCTTC. Residues: CASSEGQDLNYGYTF.

V usage is TRBV4-2 and J usage is TRBJ2-1; 11 bases agree with TRBD2. Trimming removed 3 bases from V and 3 bases from J; junction bases left unmatched: 7. Germline CDR1 and CDR2: LGHNA and YNFKEQ. The CDR3 runs 17 residues. The CDR3 nucleotides are TGTGCCAGCAGCCACCAAATAGCGGGAGGGAACTACAATGAGCAGTTCTTC. Its translation: CASSHQIAGGNYNEQFF.

This clone appeared a few times. The gene calls are TRBV7-2 and TRBJ2-3, with D tentatively TRBD1 (6 bases). Germline V gives CDR1 SGHTA, CDR2 FQGNSA. V was clipped by 5 bases and J by 2 bases, with 17 bases between them. The CDR3 spans 16 residues. The CDR3 DNA follows: TGTGCCAGCAGCATAAGTAGGGGGTGGAACACAGATACGCAGTATTTT. It encodes CASSISRGWNTDTQYF.

This chain uses TRBV7-2 with TRBJ2-2, with D perhaps given as TRBD1 or TRBD2 (5 bases each). The V gene lost 5 bases and the J gene lost 4 bases, with 20 bases spanning the gap. CDR1 SGHTA and CDR2 FQGNSA come from the germline V gene. The CDR3 sequence is 17 residues long. For the CDR3, the DNA is TGTGCCAGCAGCCCCGAGGGGAACCGTAGGGGCACCGGGGAGCTGTTTTTT. It codes for CASSPEGNRRGTGELFF.

The chain joins TRBV27 to TRBJ2-1; D unclear. Trimming took 4 bases from V and 8 from J, leaving 9 bases between them. This CDR3 contains 12 residues. Germline V lookup: CDR1 MNHEY, CDR2 SMNVEV (reference sequence). CDR3: CASSSRLDEQFF. The CDR3 coding sequence is TGTGCCAGCAGTTCCCGGTTGGATGAGCAGTTCTTC.

The chain joins TRBV4-1 to TRBJ2-7; D is undetermined. Deletions cut 3 bases from V and 3 bases from J, with 3 bases between. CDR3 size: 11 residues. Germline CDR1 reads MGHRA; CDR2 reads YSYEKL. CDR3 residues: CASSHNYEQYF. CDR3 coding DNA: TGCGCCAGCAGCCACAACTACGAGCAGTACTTC.

The genes are TRBV5-6 and TRBJ2-1; D unresolved. V was trimmed by 0 bases and J by 5 bases, leaving 3 bases between them. The CDR3 totals 12 residues. Germline lookup yields CDR1 SGHDT and CDR2 YYEEEE. CDR3 loop: CASSLANNEQFF. The DNA of the CDR3 is TGTGCCAGCAGCTTGGCCAACAATGAGCAGTTCTTC.

This chain connects TRBV2 to TRBJ1-2, with D hard to call. The CDR3 has 12 residues. Trimming took 8 bases from V and 8 from J, leaving 15 bases between them. The V gene's germline CDR1 is SNHLY and CDR2 FYNNEI. CDR3 amino acids: CASPGSRGGYTF. In DNA form, the CDR3 reads TGTGCCAGCCCGGGTTCCAGAGGGGGCTACACCTTC. The variable domain in full, completed from reference TRBV2 and TRBJ1-2, reads EPEVTQTPSHQVTQMGQEVILRCVPISNHLYFYWYRQILGQKVEFLVSFYNNEISEKSEIFDDQFSVERPDGSNFTLKIRSTKLEDSAMYFCASPGSRGGYTFGSGTRLTVV.

The chain recombines TRBV9 with TRBJ2-7; no definite D call. CDR3 length: 13 residues. From germline, CDR1 is SGDLS and CDR2 YYNGEE. Trimming cost V 4 bases and J 1 base, with 9 bases left between them. The CDR3 sequence: CASSQDLSYEQYF. CDR3 bases: TGTGCCAGCAGCCAAGACTTGTCCTACGAGCAGTACTTC.

This chain uses TRBV5-1 with TRBJ2-7, with TRBD2 as a possible D gene (6 bases). CDR1 and CDR2 (germline): SGHRS, YFSETQ. Trimming took 0 bases from V and 3 from J, leaving 13 bases between them. The CDR3 has 15 amino acids. CDR3 sequence: CASSLGTTAIYEQYF. The CDR3 nucleotides read TGCGCCAGCAGCTTGGGGACTACCGCGATCTACGAGCAGTACTTC.

The genes are TRBV4-1 and TRBJ2-1; TRBD1 matches 8 bases. Per germline, CDR1 MGHRA and CDR2 YSYEKL. With 5 bases clipped from V and 0 bases from J, the junction kept 6 bases outside the gene matches. The CDR3 has 16 amino acids. As DNA, the CDR3 is TGCGCCAGCAGCAAGACAGGGGAGAGCTCCTACAATGAGCAGTTCTTC. It specifies CASSKTGESSYNEQFF.

The chain has TRBV25-1 and TRBJ1-2; D ambiguous. The CDR3 has 11 amino acids. From germline, CDR1 is MGHDK and CDR2 SYGVNS. Deletions cut 0 bases from V and 5 bases from J, with 1 base between. The chain's CDR3 is CASSEYYGYTF. CDR3 DNA: TGTGCCAGCAGTGAATATTATGGCTACACCTTC.

This chain links TRBV15 with TRBJ1-2; 7 bases agree with TRBD1. The CDR3 length is 15 residues. Germline V CDR1 and CDR2: LNHNV, YYDKDF (reference sequence). V shed 0 bases and J 7 bases; nucleotides not matched to a gene: 8. Here the CDR3 reads CATSRDSQTGIGYTF. In DNA, the CDR3 is TGTGCCACCAGCAGAGATAGTCAGACAGGGATTGGCTACACCTTC.

This clone was recorded only once. The rearrangement joins TRBV27 to TRBJ1-6, with 12 bases aligning to TRBD1. This CDR3 contains 16 residues. The J segment lost 10 bases and the V segment lost 6 bases, leaving 10 bases of the junction unmatched. CDR1 and CDR2 (germline): MNHEY, SMNVEV (reference sequence). The CDR3 DNA sequence: TGTGCCAGCAGAGGCACGGGACAGGGGGCTAGGTCACCCCTCCACTTT. This sequence encodes CASRGTGQGARSPLHF.

The chain combines TRBV13 with TRBJ2-7, with TRBD1 matching over 7 bases. Germline V CDR1 and CDR2: PRHDT, FYEKMQ (reference sequence). V gave up 6 bases and J gave up 4 bases; unmatched junction bases: 6. The CDR3 has 13 residues. In nucleotides, the CDR3 is TGTGCCAGCAGGGTTCAGGGGGATTACGAGCAGTACTTC. This codes for CASRVQGDYEQYF.

The sample holds a few counts of this clone. The chain recombines TRBV2 with TRBJ2-3, with a tentative D call TRBD1 (7 bases). Trimming shortened V by 7 bases and J by 5 bases, and 16 bases separated the two germline ends. The CDR3 consists of 14 residues. Germline CDR1 SNHLY, CDR2 FYNNEI. The CDR3 nucleotides are TGTGCCAGCATCGGGTCGCAGGGGGGAGATACGCAGTATTTT. Translating it yields CASIGSQGGDTQYF.

The CDR3 loop reads CASSERQTPNYGYTF. The CDR3 DNA reads as TGTGCCAGCAGTGAACGGCAGACACCTAACTATGGCTACACCTTC. The rearrangement links TRBV2 to TRBJ1-2; D not certain. V lost 2 bases, J lost 0 bases, and 10 bases lay in between. This CDR3 has 15 amino acids. The germline V gene has CDR1 SNHLY and CDR2 FYNNEI.

The chain recombines TRBV2 with TRBJ1-5; D unresolved. Germline assignment: CDR1 SNHLY and CDR2 FYNNEI. The CDR3 spans 14 residues. Between the trimmed V and J ends, which lost 5 bases and 1 base, there was a span of 9 bases. The CDR3 bases are TGTGCCAGCAGTCTAAGAGGGAGCAATCAGCCCCAGCATTTT. Amino acids: CASSLRGSNQPQHF.

Judged by abundance, this clone is large. Other DNA sequences in this sample translate to the same CDR3. The gene calls are TRBV5-1 and TRBJ1-2, with 7 bases fitting TRBD1. V shed 0 bases, J shed 7 bases, and the junction held 3 bases outside the gene matches. CDR3 size: 13 residues. From germline, CDR1 is SGHRS and CDR2 YFSETQ. CDR3 nucleotide sequence: TGCGCCAGCAGCTTGGGACAGGGAATTGGCTACACCTTC. The encoded protein is CASSLGQGIGYTF.

J is TRBJ2-1 and V is TRBV7-8; 14 nucleotides align to TRBD2. Germline V gene lookup returns CDR1 SGHVS and CDR2 FQNEAQ. V was clipped by 5 bases and J by 7 bases; unmatched bases: 10. The CDR3 extends over 17 amino acids. The CDR3 nucleotides are TGTGCCAGCAGCCCCCGACTAGCGGGGGGGCCGACGAATGAGCAGTTCTTC. Amino acid sequence: CASSPRLAGGPTNEQFF.